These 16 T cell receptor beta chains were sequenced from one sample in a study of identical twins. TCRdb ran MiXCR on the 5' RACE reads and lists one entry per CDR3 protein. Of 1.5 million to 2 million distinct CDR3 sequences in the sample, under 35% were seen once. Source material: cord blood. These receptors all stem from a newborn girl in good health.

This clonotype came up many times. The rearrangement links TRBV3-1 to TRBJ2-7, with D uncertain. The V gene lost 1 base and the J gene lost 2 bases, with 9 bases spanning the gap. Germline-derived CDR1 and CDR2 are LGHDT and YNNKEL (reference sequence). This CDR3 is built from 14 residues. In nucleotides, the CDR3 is TGTGCCAGCAGCCAAGGTGGGGTTCCCTACGAGCAGTACTTC. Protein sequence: CASSQGGVPYEQYF.

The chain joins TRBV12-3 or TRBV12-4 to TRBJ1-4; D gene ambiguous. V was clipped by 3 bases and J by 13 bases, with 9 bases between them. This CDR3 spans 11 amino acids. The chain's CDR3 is CASSFMDVLFF. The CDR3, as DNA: TGTGCCAGCAGTTTTATGGATGTACTGTTTTTT.

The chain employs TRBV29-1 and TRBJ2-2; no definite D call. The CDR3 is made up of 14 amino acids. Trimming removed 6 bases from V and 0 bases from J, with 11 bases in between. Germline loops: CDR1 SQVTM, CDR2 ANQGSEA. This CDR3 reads CSVPGRTNTGELFF. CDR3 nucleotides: TGCAGCGTCCCGGGCCGTACGAACACCGGGGAGCTGTTTTTT.

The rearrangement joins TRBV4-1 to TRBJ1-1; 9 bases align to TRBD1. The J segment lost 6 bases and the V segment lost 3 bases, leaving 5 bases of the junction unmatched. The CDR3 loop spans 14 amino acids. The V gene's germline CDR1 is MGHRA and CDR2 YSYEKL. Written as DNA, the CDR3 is TGCGCCAGCAGCCATTCGGACAGGGGTGCTGAAGCTTTCTTT. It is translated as CASSHSDRGAEAFF.

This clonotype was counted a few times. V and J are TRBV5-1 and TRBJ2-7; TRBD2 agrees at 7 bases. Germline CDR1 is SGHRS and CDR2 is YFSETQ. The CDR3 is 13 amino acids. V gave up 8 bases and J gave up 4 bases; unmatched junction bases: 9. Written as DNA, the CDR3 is TGCGCCAGTAGACTAGCCCCGGGATACGAGCAGTACTTC. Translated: CASRLAPGYEQYF.

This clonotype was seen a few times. The CDR3 loop reads CSARVAGVVNEQFF. The CDR3 nucleotides read TGCAGTGCTAGAGTAGCGGGGGTCGTAAATGAGCAGTTCTTC. This chain joins TRBV20-1 and TRBJ2-1; TRBD2 aligns across 9 bases. The germline gives CDR1 DFQATT, CDR2 SNEGSKA (reference sequence). V lost 1 base, J lost 7 bases, and 5 bases stayed unmatched. The CDR3 consists of 14 residues.

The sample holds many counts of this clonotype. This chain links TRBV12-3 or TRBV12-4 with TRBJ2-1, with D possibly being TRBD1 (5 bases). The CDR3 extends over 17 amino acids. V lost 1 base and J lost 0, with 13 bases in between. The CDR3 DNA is TGTGCCAGCAGTTTAGGGCAGGGCCGCCTCTCCTACAATGAGCAGTTCTTC. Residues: CASSLGQGRLSYNEQFF.

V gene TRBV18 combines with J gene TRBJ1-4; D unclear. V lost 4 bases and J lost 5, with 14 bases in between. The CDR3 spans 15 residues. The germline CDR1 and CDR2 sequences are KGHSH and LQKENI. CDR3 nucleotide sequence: TGTGCCAGCTCACTAGAACCGGGAGCCAATGAAAAACTGTTTTTT. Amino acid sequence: CASSLEPGANEKLFF.

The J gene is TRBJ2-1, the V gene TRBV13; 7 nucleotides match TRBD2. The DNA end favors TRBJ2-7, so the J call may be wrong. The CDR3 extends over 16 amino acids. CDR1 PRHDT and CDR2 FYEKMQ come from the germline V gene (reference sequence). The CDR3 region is CASSLAGTITYNEQYF. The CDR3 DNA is TGTGCCAGCAGCTTAGCCGGGACTATTACCTACAATGAGCAGTACTTC.

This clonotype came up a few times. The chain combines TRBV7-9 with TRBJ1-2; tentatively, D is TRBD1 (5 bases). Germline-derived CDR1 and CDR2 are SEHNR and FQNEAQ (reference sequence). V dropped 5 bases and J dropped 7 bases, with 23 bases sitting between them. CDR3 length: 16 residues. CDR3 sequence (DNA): TGTGCCAGCAGCGTTACATCCGGTGGGACCTCAGGTGGCTACACCTTC. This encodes CASSVTSGGTSGGYTF.

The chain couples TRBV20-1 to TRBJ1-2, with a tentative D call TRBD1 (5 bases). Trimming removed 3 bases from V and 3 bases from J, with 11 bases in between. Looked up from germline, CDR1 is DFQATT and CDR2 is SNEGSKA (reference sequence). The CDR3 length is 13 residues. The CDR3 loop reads CSASPGIYYGYTF. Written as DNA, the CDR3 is TGCAGTGCTAGTCCAGGGATCTACTATGGCTACACCTTC.

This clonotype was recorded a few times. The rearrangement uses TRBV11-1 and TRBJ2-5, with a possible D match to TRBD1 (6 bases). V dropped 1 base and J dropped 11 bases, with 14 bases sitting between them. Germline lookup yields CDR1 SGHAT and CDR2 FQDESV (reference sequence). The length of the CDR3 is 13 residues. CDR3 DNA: TGTGCCAGCAGCTTAGGAGGGGGAACGGAGCAGTACTTC. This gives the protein CASSLGGGTEQYF.

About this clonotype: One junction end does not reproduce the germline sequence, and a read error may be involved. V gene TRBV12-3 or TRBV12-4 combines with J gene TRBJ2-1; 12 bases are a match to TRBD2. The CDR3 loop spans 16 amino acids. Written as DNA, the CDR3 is TGTGCCAGCAGTCCCCCCGGACTAGCGGGATCCTACGAGCGGTTCTTC. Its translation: CASSPPGLAGSYERFF.

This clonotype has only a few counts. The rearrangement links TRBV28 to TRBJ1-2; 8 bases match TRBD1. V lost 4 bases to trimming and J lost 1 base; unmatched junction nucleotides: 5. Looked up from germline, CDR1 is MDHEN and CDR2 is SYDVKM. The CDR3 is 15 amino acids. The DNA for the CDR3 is TGTGCCAGCAGTTCTCGGACAGGGTTTAACTATGGCTACACCTTC. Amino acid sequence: CASSSRTGFNYGYTF.

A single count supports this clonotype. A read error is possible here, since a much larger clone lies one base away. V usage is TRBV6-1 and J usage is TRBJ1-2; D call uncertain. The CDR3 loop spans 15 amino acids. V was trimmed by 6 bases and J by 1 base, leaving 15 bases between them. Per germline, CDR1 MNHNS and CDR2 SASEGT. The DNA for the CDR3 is TGTGCCAGCAGGACTGGATCCGGGAATAACTATGGCTACACCTTC. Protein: CASRTGSGNNYGYTF.

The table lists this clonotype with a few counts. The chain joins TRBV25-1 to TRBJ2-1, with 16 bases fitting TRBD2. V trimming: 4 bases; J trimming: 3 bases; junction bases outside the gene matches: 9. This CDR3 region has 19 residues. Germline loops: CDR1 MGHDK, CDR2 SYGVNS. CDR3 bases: TGTGCCAGCAGTGCACATGGGACTAGCGGGAGGGCCCTCTACAATGAGCAGTTCTTC. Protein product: CASSAHGTSGRALYNEQFF.